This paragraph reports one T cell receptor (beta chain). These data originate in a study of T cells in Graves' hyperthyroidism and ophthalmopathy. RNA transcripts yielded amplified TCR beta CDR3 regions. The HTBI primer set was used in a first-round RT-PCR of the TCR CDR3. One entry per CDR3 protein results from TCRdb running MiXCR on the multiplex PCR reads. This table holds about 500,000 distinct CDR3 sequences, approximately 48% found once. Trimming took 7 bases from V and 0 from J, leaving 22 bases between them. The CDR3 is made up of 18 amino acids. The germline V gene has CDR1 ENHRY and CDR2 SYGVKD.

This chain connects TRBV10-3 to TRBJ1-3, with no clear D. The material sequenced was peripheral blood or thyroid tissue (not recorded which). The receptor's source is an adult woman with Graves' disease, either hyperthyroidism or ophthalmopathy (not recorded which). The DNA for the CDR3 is TGTGCCATCAAGAAGCGGTCAGCAGACAAGAGCTCTGGAAACACCATATATTTT. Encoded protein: CAIKKRSADKSSGNTIYF.